The clone carrying this TCR beta chain has just a few counts. The antigen remains unidentified. This record belongs to a study of T cell repertoires in cytomegalovirus infection. J lost 2 bases, V lost 4 bases, and 7 bases had no gene match. Looked up from germline, CDR1 is MGHRA and CDR2 is YSYEKL. CDR3 size: 15 residues. MiXCR, applied by TCRdb to the reads, yields one record per CDR3 protein. The repertoire has tens of thousands of distinct CDR3 sequences, over 15% of them found once; the top ten carry about 26%. This clonotype originated in a human donor in good health (CMV status not recorded). Some clones in this sample may be carry-over from other donors' samples. Specimen: CD8+ T cells from cultured PBMCs, collected from culture after CMV antigen stimulation. This chain uses TRBV4-1 with TRBJ2-7; 8 positions agree with TRBD1. The CDR3 reads CASSLPGQAPYEQYF. CDR3 nucleotide sequence: TGCGCCAGCAGCCTCCCGGGACAGGCTCCCTACGAGCAGTACTTC.